The rows below give T cell receptor beta chains drawn from one sample of a study of shared clonotypes between healthy human individuals. Generated by immunoSEQ multiplex PCR, the TCRdb table keeps only in-frame clones and is missing some. The table has nearly 2 million clones, about 95% seen once. The source material was naive CD8+ T cells sorted from blood. All receptors derive from a man younger than 30 in good health. Each CDR3 is given with its conserved first and last residue. D genes are given only for firm matches. Expanded clones get a size class; other rows say once, few or many, or leave the size out.

abundance: NA; len: 14; d_gene: TRBD1; v_gene: TRBV6-1; j_gene: TRBJ2-5; CDR3aa: CASSLIRGQETQYF; CDR3nt: TGTGCCAGCAGCCTTATCAGGGGGCAAGAGACCCAGTACTTC
abundance: NA; len: 15; d_gene: TRBD2; v_gene: TRBV14; j_gene: TRBJ2-7; CDR3aa: CASSQVPGGPDEQYF; CDR3nt: TGTGCCAGCAGCCAAGTCCCGGGAGGGCCGGACGAGCAGTACTTC
abundance: NA; len: 14; d_gene: NA; v_gene: TRBV9; j_gene: TRBJ2-5; CDR3aa: CASSPGTIAETQYF; CDR3nt: TGTGCCAGCAGCCCAGGGACAATAGCAGAGACCCAGTACTTC
abundance: NA; len: 16; d_gene: NA; v_gene: TRBV27; j_gene: TRBJ2-7; CDR3aa: CASSLIRGEVPYEQYF; CDR3nt: TGTGCCAGCAGTTTAATTCGGGGCGAGGTCCCCTACGAGCAGTACTTC
abundance: NA; len: 15; d_gene: NA; v_gene: TRBV5-1; j_gene: TRBJ1-6; CDR3aa: CASSVGILDNSPLHF; CDR3nt: TGCGCCAGCAGCGTAGGGATTTTAGATAATTCACCCCTCCACTTT
abundance: NA; len: 16; d_gene: NA; v_gene: TRBV27; j_gene: TRBJ2-2; CDR3aa: CASISGPGANTGELFF; CDR3nt: TGTGCCAGCATTTCTGGGCCGGGCGCGAACACCGGGGAGCTGTTTTTT
abundance: once; len: 14; d_gene: NA; v_gene: TRBV28; j_gene: TRBJ2-1; CDR3aa: CASSLGNRADEQFF; CDR3nt: TGTGCCAGCAGTTTAGGTAACAGAGCGGATGAGCAGTTCTTC
abundance: once; len: 14; d_gene: NA; v_gene: TRBV27; j_gene: TRBJ2-1; CDR3aa: CASSWASQGNEQFF; CDR3nt: TGTGCCAGCAGTTGGGCTTCCCAGGGGAATGAGCAGTTCTTC
abundance: NA; len: 17; d_gene: NA; v_gene: TRBV2; j_gene: TRBJ2-7; CDR3aa: CASSAGRGGRSLYEQYF; CDR3nt: TGTGCCAGCAGTGCTGGGAGGGGGGGGCGATCTCTCTACGAGCAGTACTTC
abundance: NA; len: 16; d_gene: NA; v_gene: TRBV28; j_gene: TRBJ2-2; CDR3aa: CASSLFLGSNSGELFF; CDR3nt: TGTGCCAGCAGTTTATTCCTAGGTAGCAATTCCGGGGAGCTGTTTTTT
abundance: NA; len: 14; d_gene: NA; v_gene: TRBV4-1; j_gene: TRBJ2-7; CDR3aa: CASSHLDRAYEQYF; CDR3nt: TGCGCCAGCAGCCATCTCGACAGAGCCTACGAGCAGTACTTC
abundance: NA; len: 13; d_gene: TRBD2; v_gene: TRBV2; j_gene: TRBJ2-7; CDR3aa: CASMLAGHYEQYF; CDR3nt: TGTGCCAGCATGCTAGCGGGCCACTACGAGCAGTACTTC
abundance: NA; len: 13; d_gene: NA; v_gene: TRBV27; j_gene: TRBJ2-7; CDR3aa: CASSPGQTYEQYF; CDR3nt: TGTGCCAGCAGTCCAGGACAGACCTACGAGCAGTACTTC
abundance: once; len: 16; d_gene: TRBD1; v_gene: TRBV10-1; j_gene: TRBJ2-7; CDR3aa: CASSTTPGTGLYEQYF; CDR3nt: TGCGCCAGCAGCACTACCCCCGGGACAGGGTTATACGAGCAGTACTTC
abundance: NA; len: 15; d_gene: NA; v_gene: TRBV6-1; j_gene: TRBJ2-1; CDR3aa: CASSPRDASYNEQFF; CDR3nt: TGTGCCAGCAGTCCGCGGGACGCCAGCTACAATGAGCAGTTCTTC
abundance: NA; len: 14; d_gene: NA; v_gene: TRBV6-1; j_gene: TRBJ2-1; CDR3aa: CASSELGAGNEQFF; CDR3nt: TGTGCCAGCAGTGAACTCGGGGCGGGGAATGAGCAGTTCTTC